Each of the 14 T cell receptor beta chains below was sequenced from the same sample in a study of T-cell memory formation after mild COVID-19. TCRdb re-analysed the 5' RACE reads in MiXCR, keeping a single row per CDR3 protein. This repertoire shows approximately 560,000 distinct CDR3 sequences, 17% found once; its top ten account for around 7.8%. The sample consisted of PBMCs or a T cell subset sorted from them (not recorded which). These receptors were taken from an adult woman who had mild COVID-19 (a few samples of this study predate the infection). Cell type and time point are not known.

The table lists this clonotype with a count of one. The V call is TRBV2, the J call TRBJ2-7; tentatively, D is TRBD2 (5 bases). The length of the CDR3 is 12 residues. V was cut by 5 bases and J by 6 bases, with 11 bases left in between. Germline V lookup: CDR1 SNHLY, CDR2 FYNNEI. The CDR3, as DNA: TGTGCCAGCAGTTTACACCGGGGCGAGCAGTACTTC. Encoded protein: CASSLHRGEQYF.

The chain links TRBV12-3 or TRBV12-4 to TRBJ1-5, with D perhaps TRBD1 (5 bases). The CDR3 sequence is 15 residues long. V was shortened by 1 base and J by 4 bases, with 11 bases between the two germline ends. CDR3 sequence: CASSLVTGPNQPQHF. The CDR3 region has the DNA TGTGCCAGCAGTTTAGTGACGGGGCCTAATCAGCCCCAGCATTTT.

Comment on this clonotype: A clone one base away is much larger, so this may be a read error. The gene calls are TRBV11-3 and TRBJ2-7; a weak D match, TRBD1 (5 bases). Germline values: CDR1 SGHNT, CDR2 YENEEA. There are 14 residues in the CDR3. The CDR3 region is CAISLASQGYEQYF. The CDR3 DNA follows: TGTGCCATCAGCTTAGCCTCCCAGGGCTACGAGCAGTACTTC.

This clonotype was found a few times. The rearrangement joins TRBV20-1 to TRBJ2-3; tentatively, D is TRBD1 or TRBD2 (5 bases each). The germline V gene encodes CDR1 DFQATT and CDR2 SNEGSKA (reference sequence). V was clipped by 3 bases and J by 0 bases, with 16 bases between them. The CDR3 loop spans 16 amino acids. This CDR3 reads CSARPRGPVSTDTQYF. Written as DNA, the CDR3 is TGCAGTGCTAGGCCAAGGGGACCTGTAAGCACAGATACGCAGTATTTT.

About this clonotype: Germline is not matched at one junction end, which may reflect a read error. This chain uses TRBV6-5 with TRBJ1-1, with D hard to call. Per the germline V gene, CDR1 is MNHEY and CDR2 is SVGAGI. The CDR3 extends over 14 amino acids. The chain's CDR3 is CASSLNGGVSEALF. DNA for the CDR3: TGTGCCAGCAGTCTAAATGGTGGGGTATCTGAAGCTCTCTTT.

CDR3: CASSPSMEETQYF. CDR3 coding DNA: TGTGCCAGCTCACCCTCAATGGAAGAGACCCAGTACTTC. The chain employs TRBV18 and TRBJ2-5; D gene unclear. Germline V gene sequence: CDR1 KGHSH, CDR2 LQKENI. This CDR3 is built from 13 residues. Trimming left V 3 bases short and J 3 bases short, with 8 bases between.

The V gene is TRBV6-1, the J gene TRBJ1-5; no firm D call. The CDR3 has 13 residues. V lost 4 bases, J lost 0 bases, and 4 bases lay in between. Per germline, CDR1 MNHNS and CDR2 SASEGT. The CDR3 DNA sequence: TGTGCCAGCAGTGCTCTTAGCAATCAGCCCCAGCATTTT. It encodes CASSALSNQPQHF.

The chain is built from TRBV9 and TRBJ2-3; 8 bases agree with TRBD2. Germline V gene lookup returns CDR1 SGDLS and CDR2 YYNGEE. This CDR3 has 16 residues. With V trimmed by 2 bases and J by 3 bases, 8 bases remained unmatched. The DNA of the CDR3 is TGTGCCAGCAGCGTTCGTACTAGCGGACGGACAGATACGCAGTATTTT. Translated: CASSVRTSGRTDTQYF.

V gene TRBV5-3 combines with J gene TRBJ2-2; D unresolved. TRBV5-3 is placed among ORFs of uncertain function. V lost 1 base and J lost 6, with 1 base in between. The CDR3 is 11 amino acids. The chain's CDR3 is CARSLPGELFF. The CDR3 DNA follows: TGTGCCAGAAGCTTGCCCGGGGAGCTGTTTTTT.

This clonotype was detected a few times. The genes are TRBV7-8 and TRBJ1-5, with 8 nucleotides matching TRBD1. CDR1 SGHVS and CDR2 FQNEAQ come from the germline V gene. The CDR3 runs to 15 residues. J was trimmed by 6 bases and V by 3 bases; bases with no gene match: 7. The chain's CDR3 is CASSFPGQGGQPQHF. CDR3 bases: TGTGCCAGCAGCTTTCCCGGACAGGGTGGTCAGCCCCAGCATTTT.

This chain links TRBV7-2 with TRBJ2-5; 10 bases map to TRBD1. Germline V CDR1 and CDR2: SGHTA, FQGNSA. The CDR3 spans 15 residues. V lost 5 bases and J lost 2; bases outside the gene matches: 5. DNA of the CDR3: TGTGCCAGCAGCACGGGACAGGGGCGTCAAGAGACCCAGTACTTC. Protein: CASSTGQGRQETQYF.

This chain uses TRBV6-2 or TRBV6-3 with TRBJ2-1; the D is unclear. The germline V gene has CDR1 MNHEY and CDR2 SVGEGT. V was trimmed by 6 bases and J by 2 bases, leaving 14 bases between them. This CDR3 contains 15 residues. CDR3 sequence (DNA): TGTGCCAGCAGATCGACTCAGCCCCCCTACAATGAGCAGTTCTTC. Its translation is CASRSTQPPYNEQFF.

CDR3 DNA: TGTGCCAGCAGCTTAGGGGGGCCTACTATGAACACTGAAGCTTTCTTT. Protein sequence: CASSLGGPTMNTEAFF. The chain uses TRBV7-2 and TRBJ1-1; weak D call: TRBD1 (6 bases). The CDR3 covers 16 residues. Per germline, CDR1 SGHTA and CDR2 FQGNSA. Trimming shortened V by 1 base and J by 0 bases, and 12 bases separated the two germline ends.

This rearrangement joins TRBV4-3 to TRBJ1-4; TRBD1 might be the D (5 bases). Trimming shortened V by 3 bases and J by 8 bases, and 19 bases separated the two germline ends. This CDR3 spans 16 amino acids. CDR1 is LGHNA, CDR2 YSLEER, per germline. Written as DNA, the CDR3 is TGCGCCAGCAGCCAGGGAGGGGTCACCCTGCGAGAAAAACTGTTTTTT. It specifies CASSQGGVTLREKLFF.